One and the same sample provided the 26 T cell receptor beta chains below, sequenced in a study of blood T cell repertoires in COVID-19. Data came from immunoSEQ multiplex PCR; TCRdb stores just in-frame clones and leaves some out. The table includes about 150,000 clones, 75% to 90% detected once. Sequences were obtained from peripheral blood. All receptors come from a woman in her sixties with active or convalescent COVID-19.

The chain has TRBV30 and TRBJ2-7; D is ambiguous. CDR1 and CDR2 from the germline V gene are GTSNPN and SVGIG (reference sequence). Deletions cut 5 bases from V and 0 bases from J, with 5 bases between. This CDR3 comprises 11 residues. In nucleotides, the CDR3 is TGTGCCTGGGCGGTCTCCTACGAGCAGTACTTC. This gives the protein CAWAVSYEQYF.

The chain links TRBV18 to TRBJ2-7, with D possibly being TRBD1 (6 bases). Per germline, CDR1 KGHSH and CDR2 LQKENI. This CDR3 is 14 amino acids long. V was pared by 2 bases and J by 5 bases, with 13 bases between. DNA of the CDR3: TGTGCCAGCTCACCAGGGGGCGGTTTGGACGAGCAGTACTTC. Residues: CASSPGGGLDEQYF.

The chain is built from TRBV19 and TRBJ2-2; 7 bases align to TRBD1. The CDR3 length is 16 residues. Germline CDR1 LNHDA, CDR2 SQIVND (reference sequence). V gave up 2 bases and J gave up 4 bases; unmatched junction bases: 7. CDR3 sequence: CASSIFVGGGTGELFF. CDR3 in DNA: TGTGCCAGTAGTATATTCGTAGGGGGCGGCACCGGGGAGCTGTTTTTT.

This clone was counted a few times. V usage is TRBV3-1 (or the pseudogene TRBV3-2) and J usage is TRBJ1-2, with 11 bases fitting TRBD1. The CDR3 sequence is 15 residues long. J was trimmed by 4 bases and V by 2 bases; bases with no gene match: 3. Germline V lookup: CDR1 LGHDT, CDR2 YNNKEL (reference sequence). In nucleotides, the CDR3 is TGTGCCAGCAGCCAACCGGGACAGGGGGGCTATGGCTACACCTTC. This gives the protein CASSQPGQGGYGYTF.

The rearrangement links TRBV4-1 to TRBJ1-1; TRBD1 matches 7 bases. CDR1 and CDR2 (germline): MGHRA, YSYEKL. CDR3 length equals 15 residues. Trimming removed 2 bases from V and 5 bases from J; junction bases left unmatched: 8. CDR3: CASSQTDRARTEAFF. CDR3 nucleotide sequence: TGCGCCAGCAGCCAAACAGACAGGGCGAGGACTGAAGCTTTCTTT.

The gene calls are TRBV5-4 and TRBJ1-1, with unresolved D. The CDR3 loop spans 13 amino acids. The germline gives CDR1 SGHNT, CDR2 YYREEE (reference sequence). The ends were cut back, 0 bases at V and 3 bases at J, with 6 bases in the middle. The chain's CDR3 is CASSLESDTEAFF. CDR3 sequence (DNA): TGTGCCAGCAGCTTGGAGTCGGACACTGAAGCTTTCTTT.

This chain connects TRBV2 to TRBJ1-1; possible D gene TRBD1, 5 bases. The CDR3 sequence is 12 residues long. Germline assignment: CDR1 SNHLY and CDR2 FYNNEI. The V and J ends lost 8 bases and 1 base respectively, with 8 bases between them. The DNA for the CDR3 is TGTGCCAGCGGACAAAGGAACACTGAAGCTTTCTTT. Encoded protein: CASGQRNTEAFF.

J is TRBJ1-1 and V is TRBV20-1; perhaps TRBD1 as D (5 bases). CDR1 and CDR2 from the germline V gene are DFQATT and SNEGSKA (reference sequence). The CDR3 runs to 11 residues. Trimming took 7 bases from V and 5 from J, leaving 11 bases between them. CDR3 amino acids: CSVLGGTEAFF. CDR3 nucleotide sequence: TGCAGTGTGTTGGGGGGGACTGAAGCTTTCTTT.

In DNA, the CDR3 is TGTGCCAGCCAAATCACAGAGAATAGCAATCAGCCCCAGCATTTT. Translated: CASQITENSNQPQHF. The chain joins TRBV19 to TRBJ1-5; the D is unclear. The germline CDR1 and CDR2 sequences are LNHDA and SQIVND (reference sequence). The length of the CDR3 is 15 residues. The V end was cut by 9 bases, the J end by 0 bases, with 15 bases between. The full variable domain, with the rest looked up from reference TRBV19 and TRBJ1-5, is DGGITQSPKYLFRKEGQNVTLSCEQNLNHDAMYWYRQDPGQGLRLIYYSQIVNDFQKGDIAEGYSVSREKKESFPLTVTSAQKNPTAFYLCASQITENSNQPQHFGDGTRLSIL.

V and J are TRBV6-6 and TRBJ2-1; a possible D gene is TRBD2 (6 bases). The ends were cut back, 5 bases at V and 4 bases at J, with 9 bases in the middle. The CDR3 runs 13 residues. Looked up from germline, CDR1 is MNHNY and CDR2 is SVGAGI (reference sequence). DNA for the CDR3: TGTGCCAGCAGTCAGGGACTTTACAATGAGCAGTTCTTC. Protein product: CASSQGLYNEQFF.

The gene calls are TRBV12-3 or TRBV12-4 and TRBJ2-7, with 8 bases that match TRBD2. The V segment lost 3 bases and the J segment 6 bases; nucleotides outside the gene matches: 4. This CDR3 is 13 amino acids long. The CDR3 protein is CASSFGLAGEQYF. CDR3 sequence (DNA): TGTGCCAGCAGTTTCGGACTAGCTGGCGAGCAGTACTTC.

The J gene is TRBJ1-1, the V gene TRBV10-3; TRBD1 might be the D (6 bases). CDR3 size: 13 residues. V was shortened by 10 bases and J by 2 bases, with 14 bases between the two germline ends. Looked up from germline, CDR1 is ENHRY and CDR2 is SYGVKD. The CDR3 loop is CATAVGANTEAFF. The DNA of the CDR3 is TGTGCCACCGCCGTGGGGGCTAACACTGAAGCTTTCTTT.

The chain joins TRBV4-3 to TRBJ2-1; unclear D gene. The V and J ends lost 4 bases and 5 bases respectively, with 15 bases between them. The length of the CDR3 is 15 residues. In germline, CDR1 is LGHNA, CDR2 YSLEER. In DNA form, the CDR3 reads TGCGCCAGCAGCCCCGGGTCAAGCGCGCACAATGAGCAGTTCTTC. Amino acids: CASSPGSSAHNEQFF.

The J gene is TRBJ1-3, the V gene TRBV6-5; D is perhaps TRBD1 (5 bases). This CDR3 region has 13 residues. Trimming pared 10 bases from V and 1 base from J, leaving 11 bases between. Germline V gene sequence: CDR1 MNHEY, CDR2 SVGAGI. CDR3 coding DNA: TGTGCCACCGCAGGGTTATCTGGAAACACCATATATTTT. It specifies CATAGLSGNTIYF.

This chain joins TRBV18 and TRBJ1-2; possible D gene TRBD1, 6 bases. The germline gives CDR1 KGHSH, CDR2 LQKENI. CDR3 size: 13 residues. Trimming removed 4 bases at V and 3 bases at J, with 9 bases between. The DNA for the CDR3 is TGTGCCAGCTCACAGACAGGCTACTATGGCTACACCTTC. This codes for CASSQTGYYGYTF. The whole variable domain, filled in from reference TRBV18 and TRBJ1-2, reads NAGVMQNPRHLVRRRGQEARLRCSPMKGHSHVYWYRQLPEEGLKFMVYLQKENIIDESGMPKERFSAEFPKEGPSILRIQQVVRGDSAAYFCASSQTGYYGYTFGSGTRLTVV.

The rearrangement uses TRBV3-1 (or the pseudogene TRBV3-2) and TRBJ2-1; the match to TRBD2 covers 8 bases. Unmatched junction bases numbered 5, after V lost 2 bases and J lost 8 bases. The CDR3 is 14 amino acids. Germline values: CDR1 LGHDT, CDR2 YNNKEL (reference sequence). In nucleotides, the CDR3 is TGTGCCAGCAGCCAACCTAGCGGGTTTCATGAGCAGTTCTTC. Its translation: CASSQPSGFHEQFF.

V gene TRBV7-2 combines with J gene TRBJ1-4, with D tentatively TRBD1 (6 bases). V lost 2 bases, J lost 4 bases, and 8 bases lay in between. CDR3 length equals 14 residues. Germline V lookup: CDR1 SGHTA, CDR2 FQGNSA. For the CDR3, the DNA is TGTGCCAGCAGCTTATGGGGGCTTAATGAAAAACTGTTTTTT. It specifies CASSLWGLNEKLFF.

V and J are TRBV6-5 and TRBJ1-6; D gene unclear. This CDR3 has 15 residues. CDR1 and CDR2 from the germline V gene are MNHEY and SVGAGI. Trimming took 4 bases from V and 4 from J, leaving 11 bases between them. CDR3 DNA sequence: TGTGCCAGCAGTTTAACGACTGTGTATAATTCACCCCTCCACTTT. This codes for CASSLTTVYNSPLHF.

The V call is TRBV18, the J call TRBJ1-4, with D unresolved. The CDR3 length is 15 residues. V lost 2 bases, J lost 5 bases, and 12 bases lay in between. Germline-derived CDR1 and CDR2 are KGHSH and LQKENI. CDR3 in amino acids: CASSPIGMRNEKLFF. For the CDR3, the DNA is TGTGCCAGCTCACCAATCGGCATGAGGAATGAAAAACTGTTTTTT.

The rearrangement links TRBV23-1 to TRBJ2-1; possible D gene TRBD1, 6 bases. TRBV23-1 is an open reading frame whose function is uncertain. The CDR3 runs to 14 residues. V dropped 6 bases and J dropped 8 bases, with 17 bases sitting between them. Here the CDR3 DNA reads TGCGCCAGCAGCACACAGGGATGTCGGGATGAGCAGTTCTTC. Its translation is CASSTQGCRDEQFF.

This CDR3 is CASSPDIHWNTEAFF. DNA for the CDR3: TGTGCCAGCTCACCCGATATTCACTGGAACACTGAAGCTTTCTTT. The J gene is TRBJ1-1, the V gene TRBV18; the D is unclear. Germline V gives CDR1 KGHSH, CDR2 LQKENI. V shed 3 bases and J shed 1 base, with 12 bases lying between them. This CDR3 is 15 amino acids long.

This clone has a count of ten or more. The chain combines TRBV19 with TRBJ1-2, with 10 bases aligning to TRBD1. CDR1 and CDR2 from the germline V gene are LNHDA and SQIVND (reference sequence). Trimming at V came to 6 bases and at J to 3 bases, leaving 10 bases not matched to a gene. CDR3 size: 16 residues. The CDR3 region has the DNA TGTGCCAGTAGCCGACAGGGGGCAAAACGAGACTATGGCTACACCTTC. Its protein is CASSRQGAKRDYGYTF.

The chain joins TRBV6-2 or TRBV6-3 to TRBJ2-5; TRBD1 agrees at 10 bases. CDR3 length: 17 amino acids. Unmatched junction bases numbered 8, after V lost 0 bases and J lost 4 bases. Per the germline V gene, CDR1 is MNHEY and CDR2 is SVGEGT. CDR3 in amino acids: CASSYSRGTGVGETQYF. The CDR3, as DNA: TGTGCCAGCAGTTACTCACGTGGGACAGGGGTCGGAGAGACCCAGTACTTC.

This rearrangement joins TRBV9 to TRBJ2-7, with D possibly matching TRBD1 (6 bases). In germline, CDR1 is SGDLS, CDR2 YYNGEE. This CDR3 has 15 residues. Deletions cut 0 bases from V and 2 bases from J, with 12 bases between. CDR3 nucleotide sequence: TGTGCCAGCAGCGTAGGGGGGACATTAACCTACGAGCAGTACTTC. The encoded protein is CASSVGGTLTYEQYF. Variable domain in full (rest from reference TRBV9 and TRBJ2-7): DSGVTQTPKHLITATGQRVTLRCSPRSGDLSVYWYQQSLDQGLQFLIQYYNGEERAKGNILERFSAQQFPDLHSELNLSSLELGDSALYFCASSVGGTLTYEQYFGPGTRLTVT.

This chain connects TRBV19 to TRBJ2-3; 12 bases align to TRBD2. Germline CDR1 and CDR2: LNHDA and SQIVND (reference sequence). V was pared by 2 bases and J by 2 bases, with 2 bases of the junction left unmatched. CDR3 length: 16 residues. Written as DNA, the CDR3 is TGTGCCAGTAGTATACTAGCGGGGGGGTCCACAGATACGCAGTATTTT. Translation gives CASSILAGGSTDTQYF. The complete variable domain, with remaining parts taken from reference TRBV19 and TRBJ2-3, reads DGGITQSPKYLFRKEGQNVTLSCEQNLNHDAMYWYRQDPGQGLRLIYYSQIVNDFQKGDIAEGYSVSREKKESFPLTVTSAQKNPTAFYLCASSILAGGSTDTQYFGPGTRLTVL.

This chain joins TRBV10-3 and TRBJ1-6; no definite D call. This CDR3 has 14 amino acids. Deletions cut 2 bases from V and 8 bases from J, with 10 bases between. The germline V gene encodes CDR1 ENHRY and CDR2 SYGVKD. The DNA of the CDR3 is TGTGCCATCAGTGAGGGTATCGGGGATTCACCCCTCCACTTT. Its translation: CAISEGIGDSPLHF.